This T cell receptor beta chain was recovered during a study of metastatic and nonmetastatic thyroid tumors. CDR1 is ENHRY and CDR2 is SYGVKD in the germline V gene. Trimming cost V 3 bases and J 1 base; bases outside gene matches: 5. The CDR3 is made up of 16 amino acids. Study-wide results and caveats: In both blood and tumor samples, TCR beta diversity was reported significantly higher for malignant than benign nodules.

Thyroid surgery was performed in patients who had received no treatment beforehand. Under the authors' procedure: To classify distant metastasis in papillary thyroid cancer, a model was built from CDR3 differences across clinicopathological groups. TCRdb ran MiXCR on the PCR reads. The V and J calls were determined by TCRdb, not by the authors. The top ten clones hold 15% to 20% of a sample with over 20,000 clones, around 28% of them seen once. This clone has a count of ten or more. What it binds is unknown. This clonotype originated in a male donor with papillary thyroid cancer or a benign thyroid nodule (not recorded which). Some clones in this sample may be carry-over from other donors' samples. The sequenced sample consisted of blood. This chain links TRBV10-3 with TRBJ2-2, with 7 positions matching TRBD1. The DNA for the CDR3 is TGTGCCATCAGTGACCTGACAGGGTTGAACACCGGGGAGCTGTTTTTT. Protein product: CAISDLTGLNTGELFF.